This T cell receptor beta chain was profiled in a study of T cell responses to AZD1222 COVID-19 vaccine. The CDR3 is 13 residues long. The ends were cut back, 3 bases at V and 3 bases at J, with 8 bases in the middle. Clones were read by immunoSEQ multiplex PCR, and TCRdb kept only the in-frame ones, dropping some. The table includes 75,000 to 85,000 clones, about nine tenths detected once. The chain has TRBV12-3 or TRBV12-4 and TRBJ1-1, with D uncertain. This TCR was sampled from an adult in good health. The sample here was peripheral blood, taken on day 0 of AZD1222 vaccination. Here the CDR3 reads CASSFDTDTEAFF. In nucleotides, the CDR3 is TGTGCCAGCAGTTTTGATACAGACACTGAAGCTTTCTTT.